This T cell receptor (beta chain) was captured in a study of shared clonotypes between healthy human individuals. This table comes from immunoSEQ multiplex PCR, and its TCRdb copy is limited to in-frame clones, with some not included. There are around 990,000 clones in the sample; approximately 80% occur only once, and approximately 0.95% lies in the top ten. General study points: Among donors, sharing of clonotypes was expected to be affected by sequencing depth.

This clone was found a few times. What it recognizes is unknown. From CD4+ cells came CD45RA+ naive and CD45RA-negative memory subsets. Sequencing input: memory CD4+ T cells from PBMCs. Subset noted: CD45RA-negative fraction. This TCR came from a man between 18 and 29 years old in good health. Some clones in this sample may be carry-over from other donors' samples.

In DNA, the CDR3 is TGTGCCAGCAGCTTAGGGGCGGGCACTGAAGCTTTCTTT. It specifies CASSLGAGTEAFF. The V and J genes are TRBV7-7 and TRBJ1-1; no definite D call. The V end was cut by 1 base, the J end by 4 bases, with 7 bases between. CDR1 is SSHAT, CDR2 FNYEAQ, per germline (reference sequence). CDR3 size: 13 residues. Full variable domain (rest looked up from reference TRBV7-7 and TRBJ1-1): GAGVSQSPRYKVTKRGQDVTLRCDPISSHATLYWYQQALGQGPEFLTYFNYEAQPDKSGLPSDRFSAERPEGSISTLTIQRTEQRDSAMYRCASSLGAGTEAFFGQGTRLTVV.